The 25 T cell receptor beta chains below were found in one sample sequenced in a study of identical twins. In TCRdb, the 5' RACE reads were re-called with MiXCR into one record per CDR3 protein. The sample holds about 720,000 distinct CDR3 sequences, around a sixth seen once. The data were also submitted as part of a second study, on T cells expressing NK-cell markers.

Material for sequencing was PBMCs. The receptors were gathered from a woman aged 18-30 years in good health.

The chain employs TRBV20-1 and TRBJ1-5; weak D call: TRBD1 (5 bases). The CDR3 extends over 14 amino acids. V gave up 3 bases and J gave up 9 bases, with 18 bases separating them. The V gene's germline CDR1 is DFQATT and CDR2 SNEGSKA (reference sequence). The CDR3 DNA reads TGCAGTGCTAGGGAGGGGACGCCCTCAGGGCCCCAGCATTTT. Encoded protein: CSAREGTPSGPQHF.

The V and J genes are TRBV29-1 and TRBJ2-1; 8 nucleotides match TRBD2. CDR3 size: 14 residues. V shed 1 base, J shed 8 bases, and the junction held 7 bases outside the gene matches. Germline V gene lookup returns CDR1 SQVTM and CDR2 ANQGSEA. The CDR3 here is CSVEVQRGWDEQFF. The DNA of the CDR3 is TGCAGCGTTGAAGTTCAGCGGGGGTGGGATGAGCAGTTCTTC.

The V gene is TRBV5-1, the J gene TRBJ2-2; no firm D call. Trimming removed 3 bases at V and 6 bases at J, with 9 bases between. There are 13 residues in the CDR3. The germline V gene encodes CDR1 SGHRS and CDR2 YFSETQ. CDR3 sequence: CASSSAQPGELFF. CDR3 DNA: TGCGCCAGCAGCTCCGCCCAGCCCGGGGAGCTGTTTTTT.

This clonotype has a handful of counts. This chain joins TRBV29-1 and TRBJ1-1, with TRBD1 matching over 7 bases. CDR3 length equals 14 residues. Germline V gene sequence: CDR1 SQVTM, CDR2 ANQGSEA. J was trimmed by 4 bases and V by 4 bases; bases with no gene match: 9. Here the CDR3 DNA reads TGCAGCGTTGGGGGACAGTGGGGTGTCACTGAAGCTTTCTTT. Amino acid sequence: CSVGGQWGVTEAFF.

The rearrangement links TRBV5-6 to TRBJ1-5, with 8 positions matching TRBD1. The CDR3 covers 15 residues. The junction had 5 bases not matched to a gene; V was cut back by 4 bases and J by 2 bases. CDR1 SGHDT and CDR2 YYEEEE come from the germline V gene. Written as DNA, the CDR3 is TGTGCCAGCAGCATAGGACAGGGCGGCAATCAGCCCCAGCATTTT. It translates to CASSIGQGGNQPQHF.

The gene calls are TRBV20-1 and TRBJ2-7, with 8 nucleotides matching TRBD2. With 6 bases clipped from V and 0 bases from J, the junction kept 7 bases outside the gene matches. The CDR3 sequence is 14 residues long. Germline values: CDR1 DFQATT, CDR2 SNEGSKA (reference sequence). CDR3 protein: CSAPKRGFSYEQYF. CDR3 bases: TGCAGTGCCCCTAAGCGGGGGTTCTCCTACGAGCAGTACTTC.

This clonotype has just a few counts. The chain joins TRBV6-5 to TRBJ2-1; 13 positions match TRBD2. Germline CDR1 and CDR2: MNHEY and SVGAGI. V dropped 4 bases and J dropped 9; count of bases not matched to a gene: 6. The CDR3 consists of 15 residues. The CDR3 DNA follows: TGTGCCAGCAGTTTACTAGCGGGAGGGCTTGGTGAGCAGTTCTTC. It is translated as CASSLLAGGLGEQFF.

A word on this clonotype: The junction departs from the called germline gene at one end, perhaps through a read error. The chain employs TRBV3-1 and TRBJ1-2, with TRBD1 matching over 9 bases. This CDR3 region has 14 residues. Germline V gene lookup returns CDR1 LGHDT and CDR2 YNNKEL (reference sequence). The CDR3 protein is CASTQGTGSYGYTF. CDR3 bases: TGTGCCAGCACCCAAGGGACAGGGAGCTATGGCTACACCTTC.

V and J are TRBV12-3 or TRBV12-4 and TRBJ1-1; D possibly corresponds to TRBD1 (6 bases). V was clipped by 7 bases and J by 0 bases, with 6 bases between them. The CDR3 extends over 12 amino acids. The DNA for the CDR3 is TGTGCCAGCAACAGGGTGAACACTGAAGCTTTCTTT. Protein product: CASNRVNTEAFF.

V usage is TRBV12-5 and J usage is TRBJ2-4, with 8 bases fitting TRBD1. This CDR3 spans 18 amino acids. Losses at the gene ends were 6 bases for V and 0 bases for J; bases not matched to a gene: 13. Germline V lookup: CDR1 LGHNT, CDR2 FRNRAP. CDR3 nucleotides: TGTGCTAGTGGGCTCGGACAGGGATCGGCCCAAGCCAAAAACATTCAGTACTTC. Protein product: CASGLGQGSAQAKNIQYF.

This clonotype has more than one count but fewer than ten. The rearrangement uses TRBV5-1 and TRBJ2-1; 9 bases match TRBD2. The CDR3 runs to 15 residues. Trimming at V came to 0 bases and at J to 6 bases, leaving 4 bases not matched to a gene. Germline V gives CDR1 SGHRS, CDR2 YFSETQ. The CDR3 sequence is CASSLERGVGNEQFF. CDR3 nucleotides: TGCGCCAGCAGCTTGGAGCGGGGGGTAGGCAATGAGCAGTTCTTC.

This chain joins TRBV5-1 and TRBJ2-3; no firm D call. Trimming pared 0 bases from V and 6 bases from J, leaving 14 bases between. The CDR3 spans 15 residues. Per the germline V gene, CDR1 is SGHRS and CDR2 is YFSETQ. Here the CDR3 reads CASSLANPGTDTQYF. The CDR3 region has the DNA TGCGCCAGCAGCTTGGCCAATCCCGGAACGGATACGCAGTATTTT.

This clonotype was seen more than once but under ten times. This sequence joins TRBV5-1 and TRBJ2-7, with a tentative D call TRBD2 (5 bases). V was pared by 6 bases and J by 6 bases, with 28 bases between. The CDR3 spans 17 residues. Germline V gives CDR1 SGHRS, CDR2 YFSETQ. CDR3 loop: CASTRAFRTGITIEQYF. In DNA form, the CDR3 reads TGCGCCAGCACCCGAGCCTTCCGGACGGGGATTACTATCGAGCAGTACTTC.

The rearrangement links TRBV5-1 to TRBJ2-7; 11 positions match TRBD1. The V gene end was trimmed by 5 bases and the J gene end by 0 bases; junction bases not matched to a gene: 7. The CDR3 sequence is 16 residues long. CDR1 SGHRS and CDR2 YFSETQ come from the germline V gene. The CDR3 DNA is TGCGCCAGCAGTCGGCCCGGGACAGGGGGCTCCTACGAGCAGTACTTC. Amino acid sequence: CASSRPGTGGSYEQYF. Looking up the rest from reference TRBV5-1 and TRBJ2-7 gives the full variable domain: KAGVTQTPRYLIKTRGQQVTLSCSPISGHRSVSWYQQTPGQGLQFLFEYFSETQRNKGNFPGRFSGRQFSNSRSEMNVSTLELGDSALYLCASSRPGTGGSYEQYFGPGTRLTVT.

Ten or more counts support this clonotype. This chain connects TRBV20-1 to TRBJ2-3; the D call may be TRBD1 or TRBD2 (5 bases each). The germline V gene has CDR1 DFQATT and CDR2 SNEGSKA (reference sequence). Trimming removed 4 bases at V and 2 bases at J, with 16 bases between. The CDR3 totals 15 residues. The CDR3 sequence: CSAIGTTANTDTQYF. CDR3 in DNA: TGCAGTGCTATAGGGACCACCGCTAACACAGATACGCAGTATTTT.

This clonotype occurred a few times. The V call is TRBV7-2, the J call TRBJ1-2; possibly TRBD1 for D (5 bases). The CDR3 sequence is 15 residues long. The V gene's germline CDR1 is SGHTA and CDR2 FQGNSA. V lost 0 bases to trimming and J lost 4 bases, with 12 bases between them. The CDR3 region is CASSLARIQVYGYTF. Written as DNA, the CDR3 is TGTGCCAGCAGCTTAGCGCGGATACAGGTCTATGGCTACACCTTC.

This CDR3 is CSARRGHEQFF. CDR3 sequence (DNA): TGCAGTGCTAGGCGAGGCCATGAGCAGTTCTTC. The V gene is TRBV20-1, the J gene TRBJ2-1, with D uncertain. Germline V gives CDR1 DFQATT, CDR2 SNEGSKA (reference sequence). This CDR3 is built from 11 residues. The V end was cut by 3 bases, the J end by 8 bases, with 8 bases between.

The rearrangement joins TRBV5-1 to TRBJ2-2; weak D call: TRBD2 (5 bases). Germline CDR1 and CDR2: SGHRS and YFSETQ. CDR3 length equals 15 residues. The ends were cut back, 6 bases at V and 0 bases at J, with 12 bases in the middle. CDR3 DNA: TGCGCCAGCAAAGAGCGGTTGCCGAACACCGGGGAGCTGTTTTTT. Translation: CASKERLPNTGELFF.

This clonotype was counted many times. This chain joins TRBV6-1 and TRBJ1-5, with 9 bases fitting TRBD1. This CDR3 comprises 13 residues. Losses at the gene ends were 8 bases for V and 5 bases for J; bases not matched to a gene: 4. The germline CDR1 and CDR2 sequences are MNHNS and SASEGT. The CDR3 region has the DNA TGTGCCAGCTCACGGGACAGGGATCAGCCCCAGCATTTT. Protein: CASSRDRDQPQHF.

This clonotype was detected only a few times. V usage is TRBV7-9 and J usage is TRBJ1-1, with a possible D match to TRBD1 (5 bases). The CDR3 covers 13 residues. The germline V and J ends were trimmed by 5 bases and 6 bases, with 13 bases remaining between them. Looked up from germline, CDR1 is SEHNR and CDR2 is FQNEAQ (reference sequence). The CDR3 DNA reads as TGTGCCAGCAGCAAACAGGCCGGGGCTGAAGCTTTCTTT. Translation: CASSKQAGAEAFF.

The chain has TRBV6-5 and TRBJ1-1, with 7 bases aligning to TRBD1. Germline-derived CDR1 and CDR2 are MNHEY and SVGAGI. The CDR3 spans 14 residues. The trim removed 0 bases at V and 4 bases at J, leaving 2 bases unmatched. The CDR3 nucleotides read TGTGCCAGCAGTTACTCTCCAGGGGGCACTGAAGCTTTCTTT. Translated: CASSYSPGGTEAFF.

This clonotype has a count of ten or more. The genes are TRBV12-3 or TRBV12-4 and TRBJ2-1; D is unclear. This CDR3 has 11 residues. V was pared by 3 bases and J by 10 bases, with 7 bases between. The CDR3 sequence is CASSLAAEQFF. As DNA, the CDR3 is TGTGCCAGCAGTTTGGCAGCGGAGCAGTTCTTC.

This clonotype was seen a few times. V usage is TRBV5-1 and J usage is TRBJ2-2; D unresolved. The V end was cut by 9 bases, the J end by 0 bases, with 12 bases between. The germline gives CDR1 SGHRS, CDR2 YFSETQ. The CDR3 contains 14 residues. The chain's CDR3 is CATGSVANTGELFF. The CDR3 DNA reads as TGCGCCACCGGTTCAGTCGCGAACACCGGGGAGCTGTTTTTT.

The V call is TRBV5-1, the J call TRBJ2-5, with 10 nucleotides matching TRBD2. With 2 bases clipped from V and 3 bases from J, the junction kept 4 bases outside the gene matches. The CDR3 runs to 15 residues. The V gene's germline CDR1 is SGHRS and CDR2 YFSETQ. The CDR3 nucleotides read TGCGCCAGCAGCTTTGGTCTAGCGGGAGAAGAGACCCAGTACTTC. Translated: CASSFGLAGEETQYF.

This clonotype has at least ten counts. The chain uses TRBV7-9 and TRBJ2-7; weak D call: TRBD2 (5 bases). The V gene's germline CDR1 is SEHNR and CDR2 FQNEAQ (reference sequence). CDR3 size: 14 residues. Trimming left V 6 bases short and J 3 bases short, with 15 bases between. CDR3: CASSSGSRDYEQYF. Written as DNA, the CDR3 is TGTGCCAGCAGTTCTGGATCCCGGGACTACGAGCAGTACTTC.